The TCR beta chain described here comes from a study of cytomegalovirus exposure and HLA in healthy donors (dated by TCRdb to the late 2010s). Background for the entire study: An earlier analysis of several hundred of the donors reported 276 Gb of sequence data and around 120 million unique TCR beta sequences obtained from around 190 million T cells. Roughly 290 gigabases of sequencing data and around 90 million unique TCR sequences made up an early release that covered approximately 620 HLA-typed donors. The number of donors typed differed by locus, with roughly 620-630 for A, B, C, DRB1 and DQB1, around 560 for DQA1, over 600 for DPA1, and some 440 for DPB1. Genome-wide SNP genotypes for about three fifths of the roughly 700 donors were used in a later genetic analysis, which treated that subset as a discovery cohort. Among 398 genotyped donors of the cohort, an average of about 240,000 unique TCR beta nucleotide sequences were sequenced per donor, roughly a sixth of them non-productive. All discovery cohort repertoires had been generated using a single sequencing platform. The study aimed to test whether cataloging public T cell receptors could reveal signatures of past pathogen exposure. Rather than drawing on any new phenotypic data, the later analysis identified candidate immune exposures from TCR beta sequences and the way those sequences occurred across donors. The study profiled the T cell repertoires of 500 to 800 subjects by immunosequencing and related them to cytomegalovirus serostatus. To predict cytomegalovirus infection status, the study brought together high-throughput TCR immunosequencing, statistical association of individual TCRs with disease status, and machine learning. Class I and class II HLA loci were covered by the typing at four-digit resolution. Because of strong linkage in the cohort, roughly 5 DR-DQ haplotypes were treated as single units for association and clustering. A later analysis re-analyzed previously published TCR beta repertoires from 666 donors and added high-resolution HLA genotyping to study TCR occurrence patterns. In addition to the first cohort of 650 to 750 subjects, a separate validation cohort of approximately 130 different subjects was used. Donor age, sex, ethnicity and CMV serostatus were collected together with the repertoire data. Of the roughly 390 genotyped donors, around 81% fell in the genetic ancestry cluster associated with self-reported Caucasian donors. To decide whether each TCR beta V gene segment behaved as functional or pseudogenic, an earlier analysis of approximately 620 of the donors relied on high-throughput TCR beta sequencing. Overall study outcomes, separate from this receptor: Several of the top co-occurrence clusters appeared to be linked to parvovirus B19, influenza, CMV and Epstein-Barr virus, according to a later analysis. While some public TCRs were present in many individuals, most TCR sequences turned up only very rarely across donors. Because HLA typing was missing for some donors at each locus, association tests included only the typed subset. In vitro tests confirmed that a few of the cytomegalovirus-associated TCR beta chains recognize cytomegalovirus antigens. In a later analysis, most CMV-associated TCR beta chains were found to appear HLA-restricted, with HLA associations seemingly driven largely by CMV exposure. A further reported finding was that TCR beta sequences accurately predicted the HLA-A and HLA-B alleles for most subjects in the first cohort. This cohort had only TCR beta chains sequenced, and the lack of alpha or paired-chain data limited which features could be detected. In a later analysis, HLA-associated TCR beta chains showed more clonal expansion and lower generation probabilities than non-associated chains that were equally common. For the cohort, immune exposure information was limited to CMV serostatus. Some IMGT-functional V segments, including TRBV6-2 and TRBV6-3, could not be distinguished by the 87-base-pair reads and were therefore excluded. An earlier analysis of some 560 of the donors showed that most TCR beta V segments appeared in productive rearrangements either about 87% or about 30% of the time, which broadly matched IMGT annotations. Linkage disequilibrium might explain the correlated functional status among segregating V segments, but an unknown experimental factor could not be ruled out. At a false discovery rate of 0.05, a later analysis linked 16,951 TCR beta sequences to specific HLA alleles. Because counts were too low, seventeen rarely observed V segments, including chromosome 9 orphons, were left out of the earlier analysis of about 620 of the donors. In both the original and validation cohorts, the classifier was reported to diagnose cytomegalovirus status with high specificity and sensitivity. An association between a missense DCLRE1C variant and V-gene and J-gene trimming of TCR beta chains was found in a later genetic analysis and replicated in an independent cohort. Sequencing depth was assumed to be roughly uniform across donors in the presence/absence analyses, though that assumption may not hold. In a later analysis, TCR association rates were found to vary across HLA loci, with the most associated TCRs seen for DRB1 alleles and the fewest for HLA-C alleles. A cluster of highly shared sequence variants was judged likely to be a technical artifact of the sequencing pipeline. The authors suggested that the approach could potentially be generalized to other disease states and immunological phenotypes. When HLA alleles, especially DR and DQ, strongly co-occurred, attributing TCR associations to individual alleles was difficult. A later genetic analysis reported fewer N-insertions in productive TCRs among donors in an Asian-associated ancestry cluster than the approximately 670-donor mean. A total of 150 to 200 TCR beta chains were listed by the study as associated with cytomegalovirus.

As to this clone: What this receptor recognizes is not known. No qualities accompany the bases; no much larger clone lies one base away.

The cohort was made up of approximately 670 healthy bone marrow donors. Cohort members were all nominally healthy when sampled, although unrecorded immune exposures were likely present. The donor tested CMV seropositive and was one of the 289 seropositive cohort members. A peripheral blood sample was provided by each donor, and peripheral blood mononuclear cells were used for TCR beta sequencing. The Qiagen DNeasy Blood Extraction Kit was used to extract genomic DNA from the blood cell samples. Libraries were built with the immunoSEQ multiplex PCR assay. The multiplex PCR relied on a mix of 60 forward primers for TCR Vbeta segments and 13 reverse primers for TCR Jbeta segments. The CDR3 region of rearranged TCR beta genes was amplified from genomic DNA by a multiplex PCR assay. The amplified TCR beta libraries were sequenced on the Illumina HiSeq System as 87-base-pair reads. Per the source publication's procedure: In a later analysis, roughly 80 million unique TCR beta chains were counted across the 500 to 850 repertoires, and roughly 9.9 million of these chains were shared by at least two donors. A nearest-neighbor algorithm error-corrected the raw reads and collapsed the reads into unique sequences, merging closely related sequences to remove PCR and sequencing errors. Alignment of CDR3 sequences to IMGT reference sequences was used to assign V, D and J gene segments. For a sequence to be retained, a match of at least six nucleotides to both a V gene segment and a J gene segment was required. Rearrangements were called productive when the CDR3 lacked stop codons and stayed in frame with V and J; all others were non-productive. Following IMGT convention, CDR3 was defined as the stretch from the second conserved V-encoded cysteine to the conserved J-encoded phenylalanine. The earlier analysis of approximately 590 of the donors excluded any sequence lacking an unambiguous match to a single V gene segment. An earlier analysis of a few hundred of the donors called V segments functional above 56.7% productive rearrangements and segregating when the between-donor standard deviation exceeded 5%. A statistical classification framework was developed to diagnose cytomegalovirus status using the catalog of TCR beta chain sequences. In a later analysis, TCR nucleotide sequences were compared against IMGT/GENE-DB human TR gene sequences so that V and J genes could be assigned. The TCRdist pipeline was used in a later analysis to assign CDR3 sequences and most-parsimonious VDJ recombination scenarios. In a later analysis, each TCR beta chain was defined by its CDR3 amino acid sequence together with its V-gene family, and reads lacking a unique V-gene family were excluded. In a later analysis, around 600 highly shared, low-generation-probability nucleotide sequences were removed to address suspected cross-contamination and a sequencing artifact. In a later analysis, a clonal expansion index was calculated for each public chain from normalized within-repertoire ranks of inferred template counts. In a later analysis, generation probabilities were computed using a VDJ recombination model fitted to out-of-frame rearrangements, and the results were checked against IGoR. A later analysis scored TCR-TCR, TCR-HLA and TCR-CMV co-occurrence with hypergeometric tests, applying a repertoire-size bias correction to TCR pairs. In a later analysis, false discovery rates were estimated by permuting HLA or CMV assignments 20 times. In a later analysis, co-occurring TCRs were grouped using DBSCAN, and TCRdist sequence similarity was added for clustering within HLA-allele-positive subsets. Co-occurrence clustering excluded repertoires with fewer than 30,000 or more than 120,000 public chains, plus five with anomalous nucleotide sharing. Entries here come from immuneACCESS through TCRdb and include only in-frame sequences with V and J called. Some clones fail to appear in such tables; in the studies checked, an unresolved V gene covers under half of the shortfall, and the cause of the remainder is unknown. The DNA was the basis for D and trimming; V, J and clone size are from that table. The sample includes about 150,000 clones, with 50% to 75% observed a single time. The ten largest account for 3% of the sample.

Counted from cysteine to phenylalanine, this CDR3 has 15 amino acids. The entry retains the CDR3 DNA only, 45 bases that are in frame from base 1. The germline ends are 12 bases apart after V is trimmed by 1 base and J by 2 bases. Sequences MNHNS (CDR1) and SASEGT (CDR2) are obtained from the germline V gene. The chain is encoded by TRBV6-1 joined to TRBJ2-7; matching of 6 bases hints at TRBD2 as the D gene. Sequences were obtained from PBMCs. This receptor was identified in a woman in her thirties in good health and CMV-seropositive. The CDR3 region reads CASSEGYLAPYEQYF. The nucleotide sequence reads as follows: TGTGCCAGCAGTGAAGGTTACCTAGCGCCCTACGAGCAGTACTTC.